The TCR beta chain described here comes from a study of T-cell reconstitution after alpha-beta-depleted transplantation in children. The CDR3 runs 16 residues. The trim removed 0 bases at V and 5 bases at J, leaving 6 bases unmatched. CDR1 is SGHTA and CDR2 is FQGNSA in the germline V gene. As concerns this clonotype: The antigen is undetermined.

Whole-study findings and limits: Elevated TCRbeta diversity at day 60 was traced, in some patients, to surviving recipient T cells and thymic progenitors.

As it was prepared, the TCRbeta library received unique molecular identifiers. Each CDR3 protein gets one entry after TCRdb re-called the PCR reads with MiXCR. Here the sample spans approximately 1,000,000 distinct CDR3 sequences, roughly 31% being singletons. The genes are TRBV7-2 and TRBJ2-5; 10 bases align to TRBD2. Material: PBMCs, mostly from graft donor cells, obtained 360 days after TCRalphabeta/CD19-depleted stem cell transplant. The clonotype comes from a boy in the first two years of life who had a stem cell transplant for SCID, so the T cells may come from the graft donor. The CDR3 sequence is CASSLAQAGGSETQYF. DNA of the CDR3: TGTGCCAGCAGCTTAGCGCAAGCGGGGGGGTCTGAGACCCAGTACTTC. Together with reference TRBV7-2 and TRBJ2-5, the CDR3 gives the full variable domain: GAGVSQSPSNKVTEKGKDVELRCDPISGHTALYWYRQSLGQGLEFLIYFQGNSAPDKSGLPSDRFSAERTGGSVSTLTIQRTQQEDSAVYLCASSLAQAGGSETQYFGPGTRLLVL.